These 18 T cell receptor beta chains were all obtained from the same sample, sequenced in a study of response to subunit inactivated influenza vaccine. TCRdb reanalysed the RT-PCR reads using MiXCR and keeps one entry per CDR3 protein. The sample carries 500,000 to 550,000 distinct CDR3 sequences, about 7.2% recorded once. Here the sequenced sample was PBMCs from blood, taken around 25 months after vaccination. Source of these receptors: a man aged 45 to 75 who received an inactivated influenza vaccine.

This clonotype was detected only a few times. The chain links TRBV5-1 to TRBJ1-1; D gene unclear. Trimming removed 4 bases at V and 2 bases at J, with 9 bases between. Germline V gene lookup returns CDR1 SGHRS and CDR2 YFSETQ. The CDR3 spans 13 residues. This CDR3 is CASSTTGNTEAFF. CDR3 coding DNA: TGCGCCAGCAGCACTACGGGAAACACTGAAGCTTTCTTT.

This sequence joins TRBV28 and TRBJ2-5; 9 bases match TRBD2. Germline-derived CDR1 and CDR2 are MDHEN and SYDVKM. The CDR3 has 15 residues. Trimming at V came to 6 bases and at J to 4 bases, leaving 9 bases not matched to a gene. CDR3 DNA: TGTGCCAGCAGACAAGCGGGAGCGGGGGGAGAGACCCAGTACTTC. Amino acids: CASRQAGAGGETQYF.

This clonotype appeared a few times. The chain recombines TRBV6-1 with TRBJ2-7; D uncertain. This CDR3 region has 15 residues. Trimming stripped 3 bases from V and 0 bases from J, with 12 bases between. From germline, CDR1 is MNHNS and CDR2 SASEGT. CDR3 bases: TGTGCCAGCAGTGATCCTTTAGAGAACTCCTACGAGCAGTACTTC. This encodes CASSDPLENSYEQYF.

This clonotype has ten or more counts. CDR3 loop: CASRRSTANTEAFF. CDR3 DNA: TGTGCCAGCAGACGTTCGACAGCCAACACTGAAGCTTTCTTT. The rearrangement joins TRBV12-3 or TRBV12-4 to TRBJ1-1, with D tentatively TRBD1 (5 bases). This CDR3 is built from 14 residues. Trimming stripped 6 bases from V and 2 bases from J, with 13 bases between.

This rearrangement joins TRBV6-2 or TRBV6-3 to TRBJ2-5; tentatively, D is TRBD1 (6 bases). V dropped 1 base and J dropped 2 bases, with 11 bases sitting between them. CDR1 and CDR2 from the germline V gene are MNHEY and SVGEGT. The CDR3 totals 15 residues. CDR3 nucleotides: TGTGCCAGCAGTTACTTCGACAGGCTACAAGAGACCCAGTACTTC. Encoded protein: CASSYFDRLQETQYF.

This clonotype was seen ten or more times. The rearrangement joins TRBV11-2 to TRBJ1-5; D gene unclear. From germline, CDR1 is SGHAT and CDR2 FQNNGV. Trimming left V 3 bases short and J 4 bases short, with 7 bases between. The CDR3 totals 13 residues. As DNA, the CDR3 is TGTGCCAGCAGCTTCAATAGGAATCAGCCCCAGCATTTT. This encodes CASSFNRNQPQHF.

The chain joins TRBV12-3 or TRBV12-4 to TRBJ1-3; possibly TRBD1 for D (6 bases). Trimming cost V 5 bases and J 1 base, with 9 bases left between them. The length of the CDR3 is 14 residues. The CDR3 region has the DNA TGTGCCAGCAGTAACAGGGTATCTGGAAACACCATATATTTT. This sequence encodes CASSNRVSGNTIYF.

This chain connects TRBV12-3 or TRBV12-4 to TRBJ2-2, with no clear D. V lost 7 bases to trimming and J lost 0 bases, with 6 bases between them. CDR3 length equals 13 residues. CDR3 nucleotide sequence: TGTGCCAGCACTCACACGAACACCGGGGAGCTGTTTTTT. Amino acid sequence: CASTHTNTGELFF.

This rearrangement joins TRBV6-1 to TRBJ2-7; 9 positions agree with TRBD1. CDR3 length: 15 amino acids. J gave up 0 bases and V 11 bases, and 11 bases lay outside the gene matches. From germline, CDR1 is MNHNS and CDR2 SASEGT. The CDR3 is CASNTGGQSSYEQYF. The DNA of the CDR3 is TGTGCCTCCAACACAGGGGGCCAGAGCTCCTACGAGCAGTACTTC.

This clonotype was detected many times. The chain recombines TRBV27 with TRBJ2-7; 10 bases are shared with TRBD2. J lost 2 bases, V lost 2 bases, and 18 bases had no gene match. The CDR3 has 20 residues. Germline V lookup: CDR1 MNHEY, CDR2 SMNVEV (reference sequence). The CDR3 region is CASSLRMVGPGLAVPYEQYF. In nucleotides, the CDR3 is TGTGCCAGCAGTTTAAGGATGGTAGGCCCCGGACTAGCGGTGCCCTACGAGCAGTACTTC.

This clonotype was seen only a few times. The chain recombines TRBV9 with TRBJ1-1; D may be TRBD1 (6 bases). V was clipped by 3 bases and J by 1 base, with 10 bases between them. Germline values: CDR1 SGDLS, CDR2 YYNGEE. The CDR3 loop spans 14 amino acids. The chain's CDR3 is CASSGPTGNTEAFF. CDR3 DNA: TGTGCCAGCAGCGGCCCGACAGGGAACACTGAAGCTTTCTTT.

This chain joins TRBV5-4 and TRBJ2-7; 10 nucleotides agree with TRBD2. The V gene end was trimmed by 2 bases and the J gene end by 10 bases; junction bases not matched to a gene: 9. The CDR3 has 14 residues. Germline CDR1 and CDR2: SGHNT and YYREEE (reference sequence). Written as DNA, the CDR3 is TGTGCCAGCAGCTTATCAAGCGGGGGGGGAAGACAGTACTTC. This codes for CASSLSSGGGRQYF.

This clonotype has at least ten counts. The genes are TRBV12-3 or TRBV12-4 and TRBJ1-3; 7 bases fit TRBD1. The CDR3 has 14 amino acids. Losses at the gene ends were 6 bases for V and 4 bases for J; bases not matched to a gene: 6. The CDR3 region has the DNA TGTGCCAGCAGCCCACAGGGGTCAGGAAACACCATATATTTT. This sequence encodes CASSPQGSGNTIYF.

The J gene is TRBJ2-5, the V gene TRBV5-1, with D hard to call. Germline loops: CDR1 SGHRS, CDR2 YFSETQ. V dropped 0 bases and J dropped 5 bases, with 14 bases sitting between them. The CDR3 runs to 15 residues. The DNA of the CDR3 is TGCGCCAGCAGCTTGGTACAGCCTGTGCGGGAGACCCAGTACTTC. Protein: CASSLVQPVRETQYF. Full variable domain (missing parts from reference TRBV5-1 and TRBJ2-5): KAGVTQTPRYLIKTRGQQVTLSCSPISGHRSVSWYQQTPGQGLQFLFEYFSETQRNKGNFPGRFSGRQFSNSRSEMNVSTLELGDSALYLCASSLVQPVRETQYFGPGTRLLVL.

This clonotype was counted at least ten times. This chain uses TRBV5-6 with TRBJ1-3; 8 bases map to TRBD1. The CDR3 has 15 amino acids. Germline CDR1 is SGHDT and CDR2 is YYEEEE. Trimming took 2 bases from V and 2 from J; bases not matched to a gene: 3. CDR3 loop: CASSFQGATGNTIYF. In nucleotides, the CDR3 is TGTGCCAGCAGCTTTCAGGGGGCGACTGGAAACACCATATATTTT.

The chain employs TRBV2 and TRBJ2-4; 9 positions match TRBD1. Per germline, CDR1 SNHLY and CDR2 FYNNEI. After removal of 4 bases from V and 8 bases from J, the junction contained 9 bases not matched to a gene. The CDR3 is 15 residues long. CDR3 nucleotide sequence: TGTGCCAGCAGTGTCGGGGGGACAGGGAACGACATTCAGTACTTC. It codes for CASSVGGTGNDIQYF.

This clonotype turned up a few times. This chain joins TRBV5-6 and TRBJ2-6; D unresolved. V was shortened by 0 bases and J by 3 bases, with 7 bases between the two germline ends. Germline V lookup: CDR1 SGHDT, CDR2 YYEEEE. The CDR3 totals 15 residues. The CDR3 protein is CASSLGLLGANVLTF. As DNA, the CDR3 is TGTGCCAGCAGCTTGGGTCTTCTTGGGGCCAACGTCCTGACTTTC.

Comment on this clonotype: This may be a read error, as it is one base from a much larger clone. This rearrangement joins TRBV10-3 to TRBJ1-5; D uncertain. The CDR3 length is 16 residues. Germline values: CDR1 ENHRY, CDR2 SYGVKD. The CDR3 sequence: CAISEGVGRSNPPQHF. The CDR3 nucleotides are TGTGCCATCAGTGAGGGGGTCGGCCGTAGCAATCCGCCCCAGCATTTT.